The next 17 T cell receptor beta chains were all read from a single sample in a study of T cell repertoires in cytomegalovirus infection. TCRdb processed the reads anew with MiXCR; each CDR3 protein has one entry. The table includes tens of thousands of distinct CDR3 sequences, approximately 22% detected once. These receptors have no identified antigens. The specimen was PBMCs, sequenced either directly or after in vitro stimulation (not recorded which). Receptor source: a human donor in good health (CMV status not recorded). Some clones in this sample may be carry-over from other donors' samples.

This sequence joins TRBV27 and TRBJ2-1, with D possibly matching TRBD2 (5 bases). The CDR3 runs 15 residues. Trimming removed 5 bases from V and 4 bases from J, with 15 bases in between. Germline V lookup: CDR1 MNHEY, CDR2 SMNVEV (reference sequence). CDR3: CASSPPRGIYNEQFF. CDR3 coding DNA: TGTGCCAGCAGTCCGCCCAGAGGGATTTACAATGAGCAGTTCTTC.

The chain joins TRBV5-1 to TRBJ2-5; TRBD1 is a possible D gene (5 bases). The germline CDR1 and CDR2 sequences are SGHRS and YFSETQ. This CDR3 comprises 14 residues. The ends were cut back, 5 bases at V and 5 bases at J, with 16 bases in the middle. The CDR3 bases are TGCGCCAGCAGTTCTTTCGCAGGGTCGGAGACCCAGTACTTC. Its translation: CASSSFAGSETQYF. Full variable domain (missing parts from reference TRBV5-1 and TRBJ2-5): KAGVTQTPRYLIKTRGQQVTLSCSPISGHRSVSWYQQTPGQGLQFLFEYFSETQRNKGNFPGRFSGRQFSNSRSEMNVSTLELGDSALYLCASSSFAGSETQYFGPGTRLLVL.

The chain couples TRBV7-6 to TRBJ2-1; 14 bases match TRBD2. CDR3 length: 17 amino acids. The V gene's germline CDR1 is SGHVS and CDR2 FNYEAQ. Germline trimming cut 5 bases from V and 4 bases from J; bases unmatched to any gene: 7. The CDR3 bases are TGTGCCAGCAGCCCCGGACTAGCGGGAGGTCCTTACAATGAGCAGTTCTTC. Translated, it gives CASSPGLAGGPYNEQFF.

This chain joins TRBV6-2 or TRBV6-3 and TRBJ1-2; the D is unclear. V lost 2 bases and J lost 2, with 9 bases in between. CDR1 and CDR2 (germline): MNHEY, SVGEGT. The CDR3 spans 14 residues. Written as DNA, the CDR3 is TGTGCCAGCAGTTACACCGAAACGAACTATGGCTACACCTTC. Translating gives CASSYTETNYGYTF.

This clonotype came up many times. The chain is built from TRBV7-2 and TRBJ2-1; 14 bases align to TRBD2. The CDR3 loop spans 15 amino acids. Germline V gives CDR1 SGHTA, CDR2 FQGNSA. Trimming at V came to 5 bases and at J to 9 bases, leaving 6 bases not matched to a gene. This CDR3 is CASSLGTSGSFEQFF. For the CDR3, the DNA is TGTGCCAGCAGCCTCGGGACTAGCGGGAGTTTTGAGCAGTTCTTC.

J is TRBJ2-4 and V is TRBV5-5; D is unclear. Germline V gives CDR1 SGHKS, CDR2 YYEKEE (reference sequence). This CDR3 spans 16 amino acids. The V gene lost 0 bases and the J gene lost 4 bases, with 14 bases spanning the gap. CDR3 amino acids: CASSLDPYTQKNIQYF. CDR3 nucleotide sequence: TGTGCCAGCAGCTTGGACCCCTATACCCAAAAAAACATTCAGTACTTC.

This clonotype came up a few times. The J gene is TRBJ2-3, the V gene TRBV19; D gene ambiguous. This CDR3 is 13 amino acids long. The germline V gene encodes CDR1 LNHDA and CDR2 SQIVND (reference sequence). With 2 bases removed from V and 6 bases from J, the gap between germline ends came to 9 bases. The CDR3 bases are TGTGCCAGTAGTATATGGCCCGGGGATACGCAGTATTTT. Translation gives CASSIWPGDTQYF. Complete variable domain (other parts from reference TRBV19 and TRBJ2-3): DGGITQSPKYLFRKEGQNVTLSCEQNLNHDAMYWYRQDPGQGLRLIYYSQIVNDFQKGDIAEGYSVSREKKESFPLTVTSAQKNPTAFYLCASSIWPGDTQYFGPGTRLTVL.

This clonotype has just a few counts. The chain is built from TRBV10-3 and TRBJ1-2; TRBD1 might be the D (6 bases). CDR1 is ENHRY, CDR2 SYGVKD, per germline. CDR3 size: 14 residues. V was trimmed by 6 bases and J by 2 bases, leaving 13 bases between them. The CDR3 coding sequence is TGTGCCATCAGGGGGGACACCATAAACTATGGCTACACCTTC. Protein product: CAIRGDTINYGYTF.

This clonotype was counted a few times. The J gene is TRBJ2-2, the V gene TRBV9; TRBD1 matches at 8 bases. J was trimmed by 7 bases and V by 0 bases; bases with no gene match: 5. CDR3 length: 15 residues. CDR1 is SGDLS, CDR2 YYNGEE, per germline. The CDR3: CASSVGTGQGGELFF. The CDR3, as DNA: TGTGCCAGCAGCGTAGGGACAGGGCAGGGCGGGGAGCTGTTTTTT.

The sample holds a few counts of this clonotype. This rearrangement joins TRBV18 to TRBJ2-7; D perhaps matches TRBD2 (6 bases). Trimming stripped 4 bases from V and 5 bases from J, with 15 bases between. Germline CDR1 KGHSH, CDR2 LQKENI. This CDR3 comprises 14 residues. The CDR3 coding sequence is TGTGCCAGCTCACTAGCGGTGCTGGTGGACGAGCAGTACTTC. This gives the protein CASSLAVLVDEQYF.

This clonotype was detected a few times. DNA of the CDR3: TGTGCCAGCAGGTTTATTGGGGGATTCGATACGCAGTATTTT. It codes for CASRFIGGFDTQYF. The rearrangement joins TRBV2 to TRBJ2-3, with D tentatively TRBD1 or TRBD2 (5 bases each). Germline V gene data show CDR1 as SNHLY and CDR2 as FYNNEI. Trimming removed 6 bases from V and 6 bases from J, with 16 bases in between. This CDR3 is built from 14 residues.

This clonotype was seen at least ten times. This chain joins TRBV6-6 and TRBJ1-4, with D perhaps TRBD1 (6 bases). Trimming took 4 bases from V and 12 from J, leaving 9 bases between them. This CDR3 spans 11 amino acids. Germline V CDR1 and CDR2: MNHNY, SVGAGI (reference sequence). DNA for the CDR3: TGTGCCAGCAGTTTGGGGGCCCAACTGTTTTTT. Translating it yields CASSLGAQLFF.

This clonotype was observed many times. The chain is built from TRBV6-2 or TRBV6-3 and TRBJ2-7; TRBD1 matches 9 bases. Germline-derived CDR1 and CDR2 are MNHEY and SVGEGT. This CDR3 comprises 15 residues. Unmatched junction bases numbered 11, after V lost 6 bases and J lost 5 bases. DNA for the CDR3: TGTGCCAGCAGGGAAGCCGGGACAGGGTCGCACGAGCAGTACGTC. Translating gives CASREAGTGSHEQYV.

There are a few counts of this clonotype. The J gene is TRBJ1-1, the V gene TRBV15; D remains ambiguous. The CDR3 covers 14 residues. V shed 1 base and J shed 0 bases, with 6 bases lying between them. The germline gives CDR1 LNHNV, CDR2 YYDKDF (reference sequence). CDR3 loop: CATSRASLNTEAFF. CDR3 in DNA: TGTGCCACCAGCAGAGCCAGTTTGAACACTGAAGCTTTCTTT.

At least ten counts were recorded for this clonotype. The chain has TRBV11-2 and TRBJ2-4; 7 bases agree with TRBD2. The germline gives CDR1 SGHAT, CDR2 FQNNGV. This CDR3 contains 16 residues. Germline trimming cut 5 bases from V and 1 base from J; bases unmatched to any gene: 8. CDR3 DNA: TGTGCCAGCAGCCCACGGTCCGGGGGGGCCAAAAACATTCAGTACTTC. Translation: CASSPRSGGAKNIQYF.

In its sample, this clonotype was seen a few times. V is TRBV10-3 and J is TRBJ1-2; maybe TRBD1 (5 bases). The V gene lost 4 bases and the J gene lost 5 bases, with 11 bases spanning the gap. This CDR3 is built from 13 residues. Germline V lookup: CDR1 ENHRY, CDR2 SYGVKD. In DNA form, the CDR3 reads TGTGCCATCAGTGGGGACGGTGTGTATGGCTACACCTTC. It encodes CAISGDGVYGYTF.

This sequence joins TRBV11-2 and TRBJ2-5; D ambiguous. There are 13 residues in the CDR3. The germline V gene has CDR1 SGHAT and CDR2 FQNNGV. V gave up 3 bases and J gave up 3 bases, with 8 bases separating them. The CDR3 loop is CASSFGEKETQYF. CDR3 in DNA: TGTGCCAGCAGCTTCGGCGAAAAAGAGACCCAGTACTTC.